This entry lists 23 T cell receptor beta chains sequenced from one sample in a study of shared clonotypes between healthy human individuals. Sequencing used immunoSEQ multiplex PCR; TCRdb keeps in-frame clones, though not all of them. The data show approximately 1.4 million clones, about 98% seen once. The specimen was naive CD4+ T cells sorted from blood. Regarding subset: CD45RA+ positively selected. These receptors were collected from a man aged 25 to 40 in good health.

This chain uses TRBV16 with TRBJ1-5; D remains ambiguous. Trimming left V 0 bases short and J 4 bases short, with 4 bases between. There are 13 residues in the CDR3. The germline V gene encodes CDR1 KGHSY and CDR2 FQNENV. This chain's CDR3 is CASSQSGNQPQHF. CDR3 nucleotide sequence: TGTGCCAGCAGCCAATCAGGGAATCAGCCCCAGCATTTT.

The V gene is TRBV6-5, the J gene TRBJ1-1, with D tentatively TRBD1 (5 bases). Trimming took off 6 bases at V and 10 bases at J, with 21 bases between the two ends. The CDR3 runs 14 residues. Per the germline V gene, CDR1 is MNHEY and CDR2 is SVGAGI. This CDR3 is CASRGAWGFAGAFF. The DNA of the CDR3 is TGTGCCAGCAGGGGCGCCTGGGGGTTTGCGGGAGCTTTCTTT.

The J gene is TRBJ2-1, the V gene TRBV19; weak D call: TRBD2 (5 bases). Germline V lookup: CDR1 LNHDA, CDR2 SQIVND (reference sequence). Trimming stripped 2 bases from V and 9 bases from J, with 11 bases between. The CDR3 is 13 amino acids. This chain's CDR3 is CASSINRGSEQFF. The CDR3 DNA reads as TGTGCCAGTAGTATAAATAGAGGGAGTGAGCAGTTCTTC.

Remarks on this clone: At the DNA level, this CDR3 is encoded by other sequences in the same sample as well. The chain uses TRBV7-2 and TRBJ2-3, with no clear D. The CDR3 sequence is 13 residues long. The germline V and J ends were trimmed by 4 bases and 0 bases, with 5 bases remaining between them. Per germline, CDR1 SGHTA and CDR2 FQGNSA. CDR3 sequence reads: CASSSPSTDTQYF. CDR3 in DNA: TGTGCCAGCAGCTCCCCTAGCACAGATACGCAGTATTTT. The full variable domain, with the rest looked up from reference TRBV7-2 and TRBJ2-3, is GAGVSQSPSNKVTEKGKDVELRCDPISGHTALYWYRQSLGQGLEFLIYFQGNSAPDKSGLPSDRFSAERTGGSVSTLTIQRTQQEDSAVYLCASSSPSTDTQYFGPGTRLTVL.

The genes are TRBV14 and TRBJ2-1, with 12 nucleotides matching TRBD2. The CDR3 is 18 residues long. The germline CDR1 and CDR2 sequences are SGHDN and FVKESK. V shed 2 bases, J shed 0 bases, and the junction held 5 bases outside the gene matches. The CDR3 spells CASSQRRTSGNSYNEQFF. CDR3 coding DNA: TGTGCCAGCAGCCAACGCAGGACTAGCGGGAACTCCTACAATGAGCAGTTCTTC.

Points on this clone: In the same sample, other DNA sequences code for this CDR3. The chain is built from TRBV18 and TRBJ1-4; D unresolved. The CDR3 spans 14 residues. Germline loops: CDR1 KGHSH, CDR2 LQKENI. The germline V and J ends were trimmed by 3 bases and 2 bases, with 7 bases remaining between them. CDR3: CASSPPGTNEKLFF. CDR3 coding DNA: TGTGCCAGCTCACCCCCCGGTACTAATGAAAAACTGTTTTTT.

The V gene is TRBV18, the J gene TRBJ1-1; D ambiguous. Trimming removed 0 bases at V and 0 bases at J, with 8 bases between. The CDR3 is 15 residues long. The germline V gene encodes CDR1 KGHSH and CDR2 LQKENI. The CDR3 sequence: CASSPPSRMNTEAFF. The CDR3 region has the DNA TGTGCCAGCTCACCACCTTCCAGAATGAACACTGAAGCTTTCTTT.

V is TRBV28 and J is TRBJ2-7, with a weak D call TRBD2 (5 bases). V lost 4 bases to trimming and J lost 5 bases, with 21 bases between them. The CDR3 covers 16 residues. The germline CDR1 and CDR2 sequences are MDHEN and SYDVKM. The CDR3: CASSSPHRRGRDEQYF. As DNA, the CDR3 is TGTGCCAGCAGTTCCCCCCATCGACGGGGTAGGGACGAGCAGTACTTC.

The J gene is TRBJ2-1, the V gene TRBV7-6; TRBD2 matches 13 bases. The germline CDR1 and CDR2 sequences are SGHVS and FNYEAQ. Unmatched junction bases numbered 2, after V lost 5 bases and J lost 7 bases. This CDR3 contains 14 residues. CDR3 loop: CASSGLAGVNEQFF. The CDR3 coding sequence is TGTGCCAGCAGCGGACTAGCGGGAGTGAATGAGCAGTTCTTC. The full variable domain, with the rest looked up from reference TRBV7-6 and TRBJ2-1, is GAGVSQSPRYKVTKRGQDVALRCDPISGHVSLYWYRQALGQGPEFLTYFNYEAQQDKSGLPNDRFSAERPEGSISTLTIQRTEQRDSAMYRCASSGLAGVNEQFFGPGTRLTVL.

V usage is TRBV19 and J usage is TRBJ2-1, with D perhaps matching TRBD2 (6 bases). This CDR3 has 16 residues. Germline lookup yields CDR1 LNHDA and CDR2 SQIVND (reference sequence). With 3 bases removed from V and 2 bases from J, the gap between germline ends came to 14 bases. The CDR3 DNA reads TGTGCCAGTAGTATTAGTGCACTAGCTCCCTACAATGAGCAGTTCTTC. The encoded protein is CASSISALAPYNEQFF.

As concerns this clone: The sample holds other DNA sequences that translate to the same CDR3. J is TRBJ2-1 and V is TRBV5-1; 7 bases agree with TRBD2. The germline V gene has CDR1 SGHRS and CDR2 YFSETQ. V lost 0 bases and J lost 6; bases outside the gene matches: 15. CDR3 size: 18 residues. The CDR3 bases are TGCGCCAGCAGCTTGGACCCCATCTCGATGGCGGGAGTCAATGAGCAGTTCTTC. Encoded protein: CASSLDPISMAGVNEQFF.

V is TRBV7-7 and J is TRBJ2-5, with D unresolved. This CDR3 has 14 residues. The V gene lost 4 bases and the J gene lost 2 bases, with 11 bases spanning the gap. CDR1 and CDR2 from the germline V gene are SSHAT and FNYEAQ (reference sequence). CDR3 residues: CASSSRLAQETQYF. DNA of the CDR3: TGTGCCAGCAGCTCAAGACTCGCACAAGAGACCCAGTACTTC. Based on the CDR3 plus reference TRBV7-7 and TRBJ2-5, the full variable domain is GAGVSQSPRYKVTKRGQDVTLRCDPISSHATLYWYQQALGQGPEFLTYFNYEAQPDKSGLPSDRFSAERPEGSISTLTIQRTEQRDSAMYRCASSSRLAQETQYFGPGTRLLVL.

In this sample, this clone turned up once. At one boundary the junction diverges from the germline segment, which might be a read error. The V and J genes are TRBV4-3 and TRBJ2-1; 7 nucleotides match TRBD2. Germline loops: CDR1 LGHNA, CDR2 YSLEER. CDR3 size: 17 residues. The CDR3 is CASSQGGGPSSYSEQFF. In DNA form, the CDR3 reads TGCGCCAGCAGCCAAGGGGGGGGTCCGAGCTCCTACAGTGAGCAGTTCTTC.

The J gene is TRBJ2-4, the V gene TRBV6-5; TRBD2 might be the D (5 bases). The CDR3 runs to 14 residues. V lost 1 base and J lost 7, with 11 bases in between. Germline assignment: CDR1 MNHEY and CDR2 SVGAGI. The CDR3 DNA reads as TGTGCCAGCAGTTACTTGCCGGGAACGAACATTCAGTACTTC. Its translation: CASSYLPGTNIQYF.

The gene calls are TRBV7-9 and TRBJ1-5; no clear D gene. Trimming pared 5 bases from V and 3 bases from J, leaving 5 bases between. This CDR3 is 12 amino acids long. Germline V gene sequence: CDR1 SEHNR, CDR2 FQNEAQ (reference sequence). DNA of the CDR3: TGTGCCAGCAGCAATCTCAATCAGCCCCAGCATTTT. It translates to CASSNLNQPQHF.

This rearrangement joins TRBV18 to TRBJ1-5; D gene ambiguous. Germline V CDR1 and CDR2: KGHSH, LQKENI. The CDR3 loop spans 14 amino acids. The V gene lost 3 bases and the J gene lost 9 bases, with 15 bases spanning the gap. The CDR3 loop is CASSPQGPGWPQHF. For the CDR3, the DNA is TGTGCCAGCTCACCTCAAGGTCCGGGGTGGCCCCAGCATTTT.

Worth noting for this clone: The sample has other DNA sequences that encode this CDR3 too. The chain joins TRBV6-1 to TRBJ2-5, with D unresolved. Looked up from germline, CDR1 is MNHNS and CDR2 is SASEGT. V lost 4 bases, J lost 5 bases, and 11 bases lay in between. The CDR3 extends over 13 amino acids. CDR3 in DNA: TGTGCCAGCAGTGTCTCAGTCCGGGAGACCCAGTACTTC. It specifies CASSVSVRETQYF.

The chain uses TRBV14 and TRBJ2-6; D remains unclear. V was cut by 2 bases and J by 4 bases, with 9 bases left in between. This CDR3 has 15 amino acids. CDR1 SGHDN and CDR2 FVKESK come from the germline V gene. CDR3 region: CASSQSRRGANVLTF. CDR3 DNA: TGTGCCAGCAGCCAAAGTCGCAGGGGGGCCAACGTCCTGACTTTC. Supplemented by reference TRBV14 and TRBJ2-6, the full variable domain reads EAGVTQFPSHSVIEKGQTVTLRCDPISGHDNLYWYRRVMGKEIKFLLHFVKESKQDESGMPNNRFLAERTGGTYSTLKVQPAELEDSGVYFCASSQSRRGANVLTFGAGSRLTVL.

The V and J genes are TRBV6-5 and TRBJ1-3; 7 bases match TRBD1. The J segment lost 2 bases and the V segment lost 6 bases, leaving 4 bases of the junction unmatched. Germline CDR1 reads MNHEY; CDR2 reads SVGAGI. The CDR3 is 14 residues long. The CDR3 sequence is CASSLGQTGNTIYF. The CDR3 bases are TGTGCCAGCAGCCTGGGACAGACTGGAAACACCATATATTTT.

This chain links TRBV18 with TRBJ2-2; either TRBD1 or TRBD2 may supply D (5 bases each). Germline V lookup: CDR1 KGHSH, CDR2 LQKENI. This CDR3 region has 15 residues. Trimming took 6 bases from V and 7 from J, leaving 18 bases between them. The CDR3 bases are TGTGCCAGCTCCCCCGGGACCTCCCGAGTCGGGGAGCTGTTTTTT. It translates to CASSPGTSRVGELFF.

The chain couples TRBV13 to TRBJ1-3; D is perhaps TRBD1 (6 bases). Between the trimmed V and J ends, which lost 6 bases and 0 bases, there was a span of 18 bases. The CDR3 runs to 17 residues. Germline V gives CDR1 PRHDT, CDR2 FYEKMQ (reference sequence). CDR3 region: CASRRTPGHLSGNTIYF. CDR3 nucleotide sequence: TGTGCCAGCAGACGAACCCCGGGACACCTCTCTGGAAACACCATATATTTT.

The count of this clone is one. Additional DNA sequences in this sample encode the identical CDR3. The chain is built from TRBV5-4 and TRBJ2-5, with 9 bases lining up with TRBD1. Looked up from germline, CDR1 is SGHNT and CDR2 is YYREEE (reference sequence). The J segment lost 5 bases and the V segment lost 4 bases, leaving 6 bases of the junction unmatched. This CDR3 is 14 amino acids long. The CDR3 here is CASSAGQGRETQYF. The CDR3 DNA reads TGTGCCAGCAGCGCGGGACAGGGCCGGGAGACCCAGTACTTC.

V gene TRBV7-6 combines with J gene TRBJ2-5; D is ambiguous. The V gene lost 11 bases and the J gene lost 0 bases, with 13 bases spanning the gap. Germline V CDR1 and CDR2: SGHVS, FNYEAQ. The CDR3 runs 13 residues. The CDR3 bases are TGTGCCCGCCCAGAGAGGCACCAAGAGACCCAGTACTTC. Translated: CARPERHQETQYF.